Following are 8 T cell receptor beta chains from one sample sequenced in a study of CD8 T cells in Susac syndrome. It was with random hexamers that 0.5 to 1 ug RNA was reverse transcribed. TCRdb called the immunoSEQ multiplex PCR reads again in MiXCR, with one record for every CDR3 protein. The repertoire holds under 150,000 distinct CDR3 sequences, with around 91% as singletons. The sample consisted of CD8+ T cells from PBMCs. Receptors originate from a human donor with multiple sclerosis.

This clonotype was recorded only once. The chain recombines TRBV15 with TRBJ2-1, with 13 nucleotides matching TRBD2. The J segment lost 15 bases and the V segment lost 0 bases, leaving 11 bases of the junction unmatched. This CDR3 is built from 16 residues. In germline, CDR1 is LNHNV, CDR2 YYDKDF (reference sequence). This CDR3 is CATSRDGLAGVGPSFF. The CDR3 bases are TGTGCCACCAGCAGAGATGGACTAGCGGGAGTGGGGCCATCGTTCTTC.

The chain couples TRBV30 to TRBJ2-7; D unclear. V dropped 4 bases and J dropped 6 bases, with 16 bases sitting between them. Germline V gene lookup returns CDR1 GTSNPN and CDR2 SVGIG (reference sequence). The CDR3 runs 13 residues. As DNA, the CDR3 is TGTGCCTGGAAACCAGGAGAGTGGGGCGAGCAGTACTTC. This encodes CAWKPGEWGEQYF.

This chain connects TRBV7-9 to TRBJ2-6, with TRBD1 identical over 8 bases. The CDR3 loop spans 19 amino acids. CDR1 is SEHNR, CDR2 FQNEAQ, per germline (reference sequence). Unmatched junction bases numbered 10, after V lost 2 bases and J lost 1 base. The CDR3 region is CASSLWGAGGTSGANVLTF. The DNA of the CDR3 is TGTGCCAGCAGCTTATGGGGCGCAGGGGGCACTTCTGGGGCCAACGTCCTGACTTTC.

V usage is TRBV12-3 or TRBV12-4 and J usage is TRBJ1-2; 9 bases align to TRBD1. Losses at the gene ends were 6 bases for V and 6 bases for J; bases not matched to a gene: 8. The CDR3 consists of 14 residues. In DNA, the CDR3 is TGTGCCAGCAGGGAGGACAGGGGAATAGATGGCTACACCTTC. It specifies CASREDRGIDGYTF.

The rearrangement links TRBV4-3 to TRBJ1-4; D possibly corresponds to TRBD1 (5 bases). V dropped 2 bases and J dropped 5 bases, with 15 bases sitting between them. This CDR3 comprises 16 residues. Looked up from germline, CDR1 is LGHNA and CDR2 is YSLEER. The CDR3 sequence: CASSQHPGTANEKLFF. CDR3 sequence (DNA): TGCGCCAGCAGCCAACACCCCGGGACGGCAAATGAAAAACTGTTTTTT.

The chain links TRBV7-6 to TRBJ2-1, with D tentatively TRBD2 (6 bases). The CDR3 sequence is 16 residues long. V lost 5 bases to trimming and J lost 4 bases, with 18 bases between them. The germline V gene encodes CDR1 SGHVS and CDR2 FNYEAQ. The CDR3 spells CASSQTAGSPYNEQFF. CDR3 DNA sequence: TGTGCCAGCAGCCAGACCGCCGGGAGCCCTTACAATGAGCAGTTCTTC.

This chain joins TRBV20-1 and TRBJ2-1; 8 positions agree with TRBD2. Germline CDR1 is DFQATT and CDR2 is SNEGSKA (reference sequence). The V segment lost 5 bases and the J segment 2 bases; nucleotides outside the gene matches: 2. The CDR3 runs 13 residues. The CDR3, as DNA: TGCAGTGCTTTAGCGGGGACCTACAATGAGCAGTTCTTC. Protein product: CSALAGTYNEQFF.

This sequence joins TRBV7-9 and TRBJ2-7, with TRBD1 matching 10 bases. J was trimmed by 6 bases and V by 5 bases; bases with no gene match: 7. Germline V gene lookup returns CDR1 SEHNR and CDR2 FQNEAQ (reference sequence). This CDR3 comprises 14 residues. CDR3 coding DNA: TGTGCCAGCAGCCCGGGACAGGGGAATTTCGAGCAGTACTTC. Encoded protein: CASSPGQGNFEQYF.